One sample yielded the 14 T cell receptor beta chains listed below, sequenced in a study of blood T cells in healthy people across ages. A second PCR of 7 to 11 cycles used a sample-barcoded 5' primer and a J-beta primer mix. MiXCR, run by TCRdb on the 5' RACE reads, gives a single entry per CDR3 protein. In the table there are around 1,600,000 distinct CDR3 sequences, less than 45% of which are singletons. Sequences were obtained from blood. The receptors stem from a woman in her late teens or twenties in good health.

This clonotype turned up a few times. The V call is TRBV6-6, the J call TRBJ2-1; D might be TRBD1 (5 bases). This CDR3 comprises 15 residues. Germline V gene data show CDR1 as MNHNY and CDR2 as SVGAGI (reference sequence). Trimming pared 6 bases from V and 10 bases from J, leaving 22 bases between. DNA for the CDR3: TGTGCCAGCAGAACCCTCAGGGTGGCGTCATACGAGCAGTTCTTC. It translates to CASRTLRVASYEQFF.

This clonotype was observed a few times. The genes are TRBV12-3 or TRBV12-4 and TRBJ1-1, with D uncertain. V was pared by 10 bases and J by 0 bases, with 12 bases between. The CDR3 spans 13 residues. The CDR3 spells CATRIRMNTEAFF. The CDR3 region has the DNA TGTGCCACCCGCATCCGGATGAACACTGAAGCTTTCTTT.

This chain joins TRBV28 and TRBJ2-1; D remains unclear. This CDR3 region has 12 residues. The germline gives CDR1 MDHEN, CDR2 SYDVKM. The V and J ends lost 4 bases and 9 bases respectively, with 10 bases between them. The CDR3 spells CASSSEGAEQFF. The CDR3 bases are TGTGCCAGCAGTTCAGAAGGTGCTGAGCAGTTCTTC.

This clonotype was recorded many times. This chain uses TRBV7-2 with TRBJ1-2; TRBD1 matches 9 bases. Losses at the gene ends were 5 bases for V and 0 bases for J; bases not matched to a gene: 10. The CDR3 is made up of 17 amino acids. Per germline, CDR1 SGHTA and CDR2 FQGNSA. The CDR3, as DNA: TGTGCCAGCAGCCCGGGACAGGGAAGGACAGCTAACTATGGCTACACCTTC. This codes for CASSPGQGRTANYGYTF.

The gene calls are TRBV27 and TRBJ1-5; no definite D call. The CDR3 is 17 residues long. CDR1 is MNHEY and CDR2 is SMNVEV in the germline V gene (reference sequence). V lost 3 bases and J lost 0, with 15 bases in between. The CDR3 spells CASSFRSQLGSNQPQHF. The CDR3 nucleotides read TGTGCCAGCAGTTTTAGGTCCCAATTGGGTAGCAATCAGCCCCAGCATTTT.

The genes are TRBV20-1 and TRBJ2-7; 10 nucleotides match TRBD1. The CDR3 loop spans 14 amino acids. Per germline, CDR1 DFQATT and CDR2 SNEGSKA (reference sequence). V trimming: 5 bases; J trimming: 4 bases; junction bases outside the gene matches: 8. The CDR3 region has the DNA TGCAGTGCTCTTACCCGGGACAGGGGATACGAGCAGTACTTC. Translation gives CSALTRDRGYEQYF.

The rearrangement joins TRBV14 to TRBJ2-3; weak D call: TRBD2 (6 bases). The CDR3 extends over 16 amino acids. Per germline, CDR1 SGHDN and CDR2 FVKESK. Between the trimmed V and J ends, which lost 3 bases and 4 bases, there was a span of 17 bases. The CDR3 DNA sequence: TGTGCCAGCAGCCAGGTACCGGGAGTTAGGGCAGATACGCAGTATTTT. It specifies CASSQVPGVRADTQYF.

The V and J genes are TRBV29-1 and TRBJ2-5, with a weak D call TRBD2 (5 bases). The CDR3 has 12 residues. The V gene lost 8 bases and the J gene lost 1 base, with 11 bases spanning the gap. Germline V gene sequence: CDR1 SQVTM, CDR2 ANQGSEA. The CDR3 spells CSPGRGQETQYF. The CDR3 DNA follows: TGCAGCCCTGGCCGGGGCCAAGAGACCCAGTACTTC. Together with reference TRBV29-1 and TRBJ2-5, the CDR3 gives the full variable domain: SAVISQKPSRDICQRGTSLTIQCQVDSQVTMMFWYRQQPGQSLTLIATANQGSEATYESGFVIDKFPISRPNLTFSTLTVSNMSPEDSSIYLCSPGRGQETQYFGPGTRLLVL.

V gene TRBV7-2 combines with J gene TRBJ1-2; D not resolved. CDR3 size: 13 residues. V dropped 1 base and J dropped 6 bases, with 9 bases sitting between them. Germline V gene data show CDR1 as SGHTA and CDR2 as FQGNSA. CDR3 sequence (DNA): TGTGCCAGCAGCTTAGATGTACAGAATGGCTACACCTTC. This codes for CASSLDVQNGYTF.

There are a few counts of this clonotype. This chain connects TRBV20-1 to TRBJ2-4, with D unresolved. The DNA end lines up better with TRBJ2-7; the J call may be wrong. Germline CDR1 DFQATT, CDR2 SNEGSKA (reference sequence). The CDR3 runs to 11 residues. The CDR3, as DNA: TGCAGTGCTACCGAAGCCTACGAGCAGTACTTC. Encoded protein: CSATEAYEQYF.

The chain links TRBV12-3 or TRBV12-4 to TRBJ1-2, with no clear D. Deletions cut 5 bases from V and 7 bases from J, with 8 bases between. The CDR3 has 11 amino acids. The CDR3: CASSVGFGYTF. The CDR3, as DNA: TGTGCCAGCAGTGTTGGATTTGGCTACACCTTC.

V and J are TRBV4-2 and TRBJ2-5; tentative D call: TRBD2 (6 bases). This CDR3 is built from 15 residues. V dropped 3 bases and J dropped 11 bases, with 22 bases sitting between them. Germline CDR1 and CDR2: LGHNA and YNFKEQ. CDR3: CASSHAGTLGNEQYF. For the CDR3, the DNA is TGTGCCAGCAGCCACGCCGGGACTTTGGGCAATGAGCAGTACTTC.

The gene calls are TRBV18 and TRBJ1-1; TRBD1 aligns across 7 bases. The CDR3 runs to 16 residues. V was pared by 1 base and J by 8 bases, with 13 bases of the junction left unmatched. Germline V lookup: CDR1 KGHSH, CDR2 LQKENI. The CDR3 loop reads CASSPQTVRGYTEAFF. CDR3 coding DNA: TGTGCCAGCTCACCACAAACCGTCAGGGGGTATACCGAAGCTTTCTTT.

The rearrangement joins TRBV7-2 to TRBJ2-7; D is unclear. V was clipped by 1 base and J by 5 bases, with 15 bases between them. CDR3 length equals 15 residues. Germline-derived CDR1 and CDR2 are SGHTA and FQGNSA. CDR3 DNA sequence: TGTGCCAGCAGCTTAGGGTTGCCAAACGTCAACGAGCAGTACTTC. This gives the protein CASSLGLPNVNEQYF.